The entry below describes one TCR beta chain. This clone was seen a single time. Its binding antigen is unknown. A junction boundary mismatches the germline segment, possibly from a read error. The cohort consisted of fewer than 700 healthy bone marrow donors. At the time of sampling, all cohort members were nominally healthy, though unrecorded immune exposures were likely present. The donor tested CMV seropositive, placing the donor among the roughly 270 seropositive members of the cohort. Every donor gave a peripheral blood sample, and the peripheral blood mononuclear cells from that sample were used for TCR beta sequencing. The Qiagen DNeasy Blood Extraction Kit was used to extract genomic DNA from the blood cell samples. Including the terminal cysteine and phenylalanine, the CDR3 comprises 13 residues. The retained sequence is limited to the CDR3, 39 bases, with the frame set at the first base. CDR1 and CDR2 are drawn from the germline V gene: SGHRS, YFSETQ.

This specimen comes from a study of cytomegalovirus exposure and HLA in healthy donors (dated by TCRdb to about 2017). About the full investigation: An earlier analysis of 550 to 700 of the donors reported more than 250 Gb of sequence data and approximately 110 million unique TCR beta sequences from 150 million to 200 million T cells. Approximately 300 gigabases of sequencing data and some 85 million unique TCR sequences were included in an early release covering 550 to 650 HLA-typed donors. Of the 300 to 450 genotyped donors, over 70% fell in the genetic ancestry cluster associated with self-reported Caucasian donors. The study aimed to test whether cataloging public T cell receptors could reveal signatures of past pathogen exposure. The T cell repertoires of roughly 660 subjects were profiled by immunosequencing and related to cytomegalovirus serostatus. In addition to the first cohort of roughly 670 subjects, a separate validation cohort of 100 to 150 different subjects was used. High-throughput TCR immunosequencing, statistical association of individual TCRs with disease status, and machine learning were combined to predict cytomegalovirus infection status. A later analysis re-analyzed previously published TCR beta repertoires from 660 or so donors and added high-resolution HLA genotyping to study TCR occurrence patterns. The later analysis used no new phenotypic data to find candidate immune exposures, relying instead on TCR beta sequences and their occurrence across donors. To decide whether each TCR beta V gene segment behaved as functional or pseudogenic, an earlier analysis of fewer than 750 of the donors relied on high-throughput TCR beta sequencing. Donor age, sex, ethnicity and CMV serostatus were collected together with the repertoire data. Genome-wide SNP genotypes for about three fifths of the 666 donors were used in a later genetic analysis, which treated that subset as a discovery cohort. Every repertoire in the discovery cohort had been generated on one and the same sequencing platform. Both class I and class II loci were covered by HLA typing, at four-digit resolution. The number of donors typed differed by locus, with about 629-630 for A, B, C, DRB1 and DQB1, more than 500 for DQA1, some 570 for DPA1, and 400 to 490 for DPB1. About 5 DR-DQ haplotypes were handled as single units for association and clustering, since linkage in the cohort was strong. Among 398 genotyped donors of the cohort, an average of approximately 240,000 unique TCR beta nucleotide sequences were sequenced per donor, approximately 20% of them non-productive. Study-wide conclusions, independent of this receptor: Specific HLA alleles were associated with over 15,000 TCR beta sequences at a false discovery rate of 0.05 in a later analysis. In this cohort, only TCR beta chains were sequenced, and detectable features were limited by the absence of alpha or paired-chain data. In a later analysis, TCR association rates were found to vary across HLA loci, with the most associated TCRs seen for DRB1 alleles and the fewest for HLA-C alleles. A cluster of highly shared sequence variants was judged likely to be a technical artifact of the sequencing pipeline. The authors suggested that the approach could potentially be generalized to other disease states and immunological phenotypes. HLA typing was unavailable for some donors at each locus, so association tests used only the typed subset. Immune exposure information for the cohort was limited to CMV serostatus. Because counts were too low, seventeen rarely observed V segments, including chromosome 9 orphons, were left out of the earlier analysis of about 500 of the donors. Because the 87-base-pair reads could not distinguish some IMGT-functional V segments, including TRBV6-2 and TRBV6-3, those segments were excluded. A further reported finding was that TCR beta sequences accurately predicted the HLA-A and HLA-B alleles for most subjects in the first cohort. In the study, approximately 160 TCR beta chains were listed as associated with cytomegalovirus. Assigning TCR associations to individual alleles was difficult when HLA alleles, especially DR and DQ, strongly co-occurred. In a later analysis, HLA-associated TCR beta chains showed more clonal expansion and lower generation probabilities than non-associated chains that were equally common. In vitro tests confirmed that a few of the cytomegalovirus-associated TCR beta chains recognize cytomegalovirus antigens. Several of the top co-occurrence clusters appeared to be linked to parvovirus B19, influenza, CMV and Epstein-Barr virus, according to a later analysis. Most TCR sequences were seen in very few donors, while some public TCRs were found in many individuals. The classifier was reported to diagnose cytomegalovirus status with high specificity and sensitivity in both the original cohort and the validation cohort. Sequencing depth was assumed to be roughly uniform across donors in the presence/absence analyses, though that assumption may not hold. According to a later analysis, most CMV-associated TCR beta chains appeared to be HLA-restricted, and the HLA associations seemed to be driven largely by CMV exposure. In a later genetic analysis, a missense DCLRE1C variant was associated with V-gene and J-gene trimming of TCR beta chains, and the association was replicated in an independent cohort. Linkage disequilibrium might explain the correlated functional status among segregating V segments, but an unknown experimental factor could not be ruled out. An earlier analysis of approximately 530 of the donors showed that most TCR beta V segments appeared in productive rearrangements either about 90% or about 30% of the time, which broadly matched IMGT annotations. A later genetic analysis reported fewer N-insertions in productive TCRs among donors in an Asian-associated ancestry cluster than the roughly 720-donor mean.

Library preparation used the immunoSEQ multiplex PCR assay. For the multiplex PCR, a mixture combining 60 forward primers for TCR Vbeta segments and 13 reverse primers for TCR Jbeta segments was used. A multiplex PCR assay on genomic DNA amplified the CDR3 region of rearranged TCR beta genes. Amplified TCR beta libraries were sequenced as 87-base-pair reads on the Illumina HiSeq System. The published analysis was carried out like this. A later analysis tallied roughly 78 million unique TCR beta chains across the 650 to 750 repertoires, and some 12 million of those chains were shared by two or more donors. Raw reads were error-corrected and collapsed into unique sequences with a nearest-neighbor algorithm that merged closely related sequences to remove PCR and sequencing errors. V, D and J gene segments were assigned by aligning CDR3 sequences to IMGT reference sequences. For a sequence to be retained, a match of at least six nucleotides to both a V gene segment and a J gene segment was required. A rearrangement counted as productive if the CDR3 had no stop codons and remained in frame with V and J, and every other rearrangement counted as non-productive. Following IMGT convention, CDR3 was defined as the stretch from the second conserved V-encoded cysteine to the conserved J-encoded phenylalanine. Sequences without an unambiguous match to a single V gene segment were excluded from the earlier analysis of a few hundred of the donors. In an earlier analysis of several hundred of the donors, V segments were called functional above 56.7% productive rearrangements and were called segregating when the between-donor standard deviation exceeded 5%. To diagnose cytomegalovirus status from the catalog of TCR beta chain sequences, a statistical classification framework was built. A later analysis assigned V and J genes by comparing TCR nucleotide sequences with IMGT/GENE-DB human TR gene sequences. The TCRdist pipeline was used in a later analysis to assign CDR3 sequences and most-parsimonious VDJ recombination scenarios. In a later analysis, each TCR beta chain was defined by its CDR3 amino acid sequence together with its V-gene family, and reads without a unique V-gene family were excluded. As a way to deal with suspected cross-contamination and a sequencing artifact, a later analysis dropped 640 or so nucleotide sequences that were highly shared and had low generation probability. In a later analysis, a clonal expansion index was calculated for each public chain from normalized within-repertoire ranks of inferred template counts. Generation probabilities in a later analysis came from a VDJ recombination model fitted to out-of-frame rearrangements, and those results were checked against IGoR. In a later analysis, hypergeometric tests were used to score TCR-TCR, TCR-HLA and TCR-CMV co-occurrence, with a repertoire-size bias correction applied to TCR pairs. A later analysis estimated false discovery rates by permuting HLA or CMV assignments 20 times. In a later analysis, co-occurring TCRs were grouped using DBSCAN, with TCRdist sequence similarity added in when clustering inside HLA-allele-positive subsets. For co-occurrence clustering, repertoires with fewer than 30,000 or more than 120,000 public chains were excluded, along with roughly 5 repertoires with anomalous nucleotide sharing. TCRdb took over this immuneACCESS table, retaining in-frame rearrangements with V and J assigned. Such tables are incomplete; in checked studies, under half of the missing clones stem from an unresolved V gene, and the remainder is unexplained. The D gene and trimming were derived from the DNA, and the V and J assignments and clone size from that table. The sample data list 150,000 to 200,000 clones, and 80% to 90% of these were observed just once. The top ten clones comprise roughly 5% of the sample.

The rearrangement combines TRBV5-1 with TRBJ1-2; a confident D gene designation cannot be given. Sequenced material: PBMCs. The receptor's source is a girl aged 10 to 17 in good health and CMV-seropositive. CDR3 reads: CASSLGQNYGCTF. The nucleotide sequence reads TGCGCCAGCAGCTTGGGGCAGAACTATGGCTGCACCTTC.